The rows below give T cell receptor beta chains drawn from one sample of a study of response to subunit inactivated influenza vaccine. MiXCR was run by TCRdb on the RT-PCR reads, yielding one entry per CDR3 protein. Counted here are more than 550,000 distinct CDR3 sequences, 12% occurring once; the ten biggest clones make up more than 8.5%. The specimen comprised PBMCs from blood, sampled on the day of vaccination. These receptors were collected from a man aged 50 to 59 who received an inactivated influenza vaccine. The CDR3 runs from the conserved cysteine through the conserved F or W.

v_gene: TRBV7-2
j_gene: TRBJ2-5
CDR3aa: CASSSQASQETQYF

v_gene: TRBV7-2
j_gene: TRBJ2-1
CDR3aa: CASSLVHGQGLNEQFF

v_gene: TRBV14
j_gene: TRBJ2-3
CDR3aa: CASSHLGPTDTQYF

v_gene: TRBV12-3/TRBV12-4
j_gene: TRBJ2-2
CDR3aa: CASSPPRMAGGPGTGELFF

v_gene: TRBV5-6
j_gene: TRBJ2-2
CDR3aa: CASSRWRGTGELFF

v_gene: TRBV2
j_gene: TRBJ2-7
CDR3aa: CASSEFSRGYEQYF

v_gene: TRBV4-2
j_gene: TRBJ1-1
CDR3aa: CASSQEAGTGGTAFF

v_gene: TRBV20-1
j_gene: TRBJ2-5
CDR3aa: CSATKRRLGQETQYF

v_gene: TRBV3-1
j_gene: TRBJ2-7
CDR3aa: CASSETSGRNEQYF

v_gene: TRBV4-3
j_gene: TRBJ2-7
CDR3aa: CASSQQQDYEQYF

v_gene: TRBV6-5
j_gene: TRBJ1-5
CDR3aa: CASSYSVQGNQPQHF

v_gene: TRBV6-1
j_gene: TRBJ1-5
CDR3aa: CASSRNRGRQPQHF

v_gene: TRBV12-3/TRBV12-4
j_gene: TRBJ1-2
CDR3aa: CASSFRGSPNYGYTF

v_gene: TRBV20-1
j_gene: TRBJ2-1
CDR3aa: CSARGMTGDQSSYNEQFF

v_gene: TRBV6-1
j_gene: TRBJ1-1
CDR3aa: CASRERGTANTEAFF

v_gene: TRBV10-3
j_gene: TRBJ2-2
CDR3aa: CAISPAGGTGELFF

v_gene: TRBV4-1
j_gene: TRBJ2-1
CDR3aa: CASSQEVGDEQFF

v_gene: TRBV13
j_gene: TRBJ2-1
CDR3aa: CASSDYRGRYEQFF

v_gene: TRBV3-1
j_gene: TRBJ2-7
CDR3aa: CASSPDRFREQYF

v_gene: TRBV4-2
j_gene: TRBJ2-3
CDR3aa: CASSGRKGDTQYF

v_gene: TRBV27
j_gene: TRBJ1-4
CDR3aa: CASSLIGRGTNEKLFF

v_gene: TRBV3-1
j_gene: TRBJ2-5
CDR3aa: CASSQRSVPQETQYF

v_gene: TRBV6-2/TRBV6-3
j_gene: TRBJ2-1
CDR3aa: CASSLTGLGVVEQFF

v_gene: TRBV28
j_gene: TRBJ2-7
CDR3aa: CASIETVNPYEQYF

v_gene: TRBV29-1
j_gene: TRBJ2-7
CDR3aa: CSVGTLAGGGEQYF